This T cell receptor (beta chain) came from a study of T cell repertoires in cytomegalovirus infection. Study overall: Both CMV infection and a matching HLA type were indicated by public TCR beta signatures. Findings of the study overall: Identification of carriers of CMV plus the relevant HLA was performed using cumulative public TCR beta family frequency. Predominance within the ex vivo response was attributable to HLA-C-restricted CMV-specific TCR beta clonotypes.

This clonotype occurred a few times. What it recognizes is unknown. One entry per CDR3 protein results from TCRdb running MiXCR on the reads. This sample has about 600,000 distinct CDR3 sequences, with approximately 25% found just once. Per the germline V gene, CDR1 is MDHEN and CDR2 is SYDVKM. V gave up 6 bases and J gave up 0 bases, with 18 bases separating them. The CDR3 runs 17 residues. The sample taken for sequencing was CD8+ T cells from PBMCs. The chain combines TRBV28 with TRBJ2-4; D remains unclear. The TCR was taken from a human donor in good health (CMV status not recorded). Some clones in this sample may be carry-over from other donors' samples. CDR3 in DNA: TGTGCCAGCAGACGACCCTGGAAAAAGCAAGCCAAAAACATTCAGTACTTC. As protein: CASRRPWKKQAKNIQYF. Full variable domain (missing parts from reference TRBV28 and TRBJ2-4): DVKVTQSSRYLVKRTGEKVFLECVQDMDHENMFWYRQDPGLGLRLIYFSYDVKMKEKGDIPEGYSVSREKKERFSLILESASTNQTSMYLCASRRPWKKQAKNIQYFGAGTRLSVL.